The T cell receptor beta chain described here comes from a study of blood T cell repertoires in COVID-19. Study information: The samples span acute and convalescent COVID-19 from the United States, Italy and Spain. Sources were T cells, B-cell-depleted T cells, or PBMCs; the material itself was cDNA or gDNA.

The CDR3 contains 17 residues. Looked up from germline, CDR1 is MNHEY and CDR2 is SVGEGT. V was clipped by 0 bases and J by 8 bases; unmatched bases: 12. Under the authors' procedure: Amplified reference gene primers provided the basis for estimating nucleated cell counts. The assay was immunoSEQ multiplex PCR, and TCRdb's table has in-frame clones only and misses some. V, J and clone size reflect that table, while D and trimming were determined from the DNA. The sample includes 85,000 to 95,000 clones, roughly 83% of them seen just once. Sequencing was carried out using peripheral blood. The rearrangement joins TRBV6-2 or TRBV6-3 to TRBJ2-1, with 8 bases lining up with TRBD2. The sequence was collected from a human donor in a cohort sampled during active COVID-19. The CDR3 DNA follows: TGTGCCAGCAGTTACTCCCCGGGGAAGCGGGAGCCGGATGAGCAGTTCTTC. Translated: CASSYSPGKREPDEQFF.